The rows below give T cell receptor beta chains drawn from one sample of a study of blood T cells in healthy people across ages. Using its own MiXCR run on the 5' RACE reads, TCRdb lists one record per CDR3 protein. Of some 900,000 distinct CDR3 sequences listed, 40% to 60% are singletons. Sequences were obtained from blood. The receptors were gathered from a man aged 25-45 years in good health. The CDR3 runs from the conserved cysteine through the conserved F or W. Each record gives: D gene, V gene, J gene, clone size, CDR3 protein, CDR3 DNA. D genes are given only for firm matches. The size of a clone is reported for some rows only, either as once, few or many, or as a class for expanded clones.

>NA|TRBV7-2|TRBJ2-7|NA
CASSLEGQRYYEQYF
TGTGCCAGCAGCTTAGAAGGGCAGAGATACTACGAGCAGTACTTC
>NA|TRBV12-5|TRBJ2-3|few
CASGLPSGAGTDTQYF
TGTGCTAGTGGTCTCCCCTCGGGAGCGGGCACAGATACGCAGTATTTT
>NA|TRBV15|TRBJ1-2|few
CATSRDPGQGSYGYTF
TGTGCCACCAGCAGAGATCCCGGGCAGGGCAGCTATGGCTACACCTTC
>NA|TRBV30|TRBJ1-1|NA
CARALANTEAFF
TGTGCCCGGGCCCTGGCGAACACTGAAGCTTTCTTT
>NA|TRBV9|TRBJ2-2|NA
CASSPRGPGNTGELFF
TGTGCCAGCAGCCCAAGAGGACCGGGGAACACCGGGGAGCTGTTTTTT
>TRBD1|TRBV5-4|TRBJ2-7|NA
CASSLVNPGTGGHEQYF
TGTGCCAGCAGCTTGGTCAACCCCGGGACAGGGGGCCACGAGCAGTACTTC
>NA|TRBV6-6|TRBJ1-2|NA
CASSYSTGYTF
TGTGCCAGCAGTTACTCGACTGGCTACACCTTC
>NA|TRBV7-3|TRBJ2-1|few
CASSLAGARYNEQFF
TGTGCCAGCAGCTTAGCGGGGGCCAGGTACAATGAGCAGTTCTTC
>TRBD1|TRBV3-1|TRBJ2-3|NA
CASSQSRGPGDTQYF
TGTGCCAGCAGCCAATCCAGGGGGCCGGGAGATACGCAGTATTTT
>NA|TRBV12-3/TRBV12-4|TRBJ2-1|few
CASSSIQGSLGNEQFF
TGTGCCAGCAGTTCTATACAGGGTTCCCTGGGTAATGAGCAGTTCTTC
>NA|TRBV29-1|TRBJ2-1|NA
CSGQQGGPHEQFF
TGCAGCGGTCAACAAGGGGGTCCCCATGAGCAGTTCTTC
>NA|TRBV11-2|TRBJ2-5|NA
CASSLSRLEQYF
TGTGCCAGCAGCTTATCGAGGCTTGAGCAGTACTTC
>NA|TRBV29-1|TRBJ2-1|NA
CSVGGGPSVEQFF
TGCAGCGTTGGAGGGGGACCTTCTGTGGAGCAGTTCTTC
>NA|TRBV9|TRBJ2-1|few
CASSVANGDWNEQFF
TGTGCCAGCAGCGTAGCTAACGGGGATTGGAATGAGCAGTTCTTC
>NA|TRBV28|TRBJ1-1|many
CASSLGQRTEAFF
TGTGCCAGCAGCTTAGGACAGCGCACTGAAGCTTTCTTT
>NA|TRBV7-2|TRBJ1-2|few
CASSPAVYGYTF
TGTGCCAGCAGCCCAGCGGTATATGGCTACACCTTC
>NA|TRBV5-1|TRBJ1-2|NA
CASSLRSGDNYGYTF
TGCGCCAGCAGCTTGAGGTCAGGAGATAACTATGGCTACACCTTC
>TRBD1|TRBV27|TRBJ2-3|few
CASSLSGRDRALDTQYF
TGTGCCAGCAGTTTATCAGGGCGGGACAGGGCTTTAGATACGCAGTATTTT
>NA|TRBV3-1|TRBJ2-7|NA
CASSQVPRSEQYF
TGTGCCAGCAGCCAGGTCCCCAGGAGCGAGCAGTACTTC
>NA|TRBV4-2|TRBJ2-1|NA
CASSQVGWERHEQFF
TGTGCCAGCAGCCAAGTGGGCTGGGAGCGCCACGAGCAGTTCTTC